This T cell receptor (beta chain) originates from a study of tissue T cells after allogeneic stem cell transplantation (dated by TCRdb to the early 2020s). For the study in its entirety: When multiple samples of a tissue existed, pathologist review of H&E sections prioritized samples with histologically apparent lymphocytes for sequencing. The study profiled TCR beta repertoires across many tissues from research autopsies of patients with and without GVHD, plus mouse models of GVHD. On the human side, the study was prospective and observational, with no blinding or randomization. Overall study results and their limits: Which tissue TCRs were alloreactive or antigen-specific was not determined in the study, and some clones might have been persisting host cells. Few T cell clones were found to be shared across patients, but shared repertoire signatures across patients were revealed in a tissue-specific fashion by motif-based clustering. Sampling depth was acknowledged as a limitation, and the patient cohort was both small and clinically heterogeneous. For the non-GVHD comparator patients, no blood samples were available. Within patients, how anatomically similar the tissues were was a key factor in shaping TCR repertoire composition, regardless of disease or transplant status. In both patients and mice, only a limited portion of the TCR repertoire detected in tissues was captured by blood and spleen T cells.

The time point label, as the study defines it: human tissue collected at research (rapid) autopsy. Three non-HCT comparator patients who had other cancers, at least five GI tract samples, and no known GI disease at death were chosen retrospectively. After a median post-mortem interval of about 10 hours, the autopsy tissues collected included GI sites spanning esophagus to rectum, along with liver, skin and lymphoid organs including spleen. Each autopsy specimen was cut in two, with one portion flash-frozen in liquid nitrogen and the remainder formalin-fixed, and the outer muscle layers of GI specimens were removed. Genomic DNA was extracted from frozen tissues using the Mag-Bind Blood & Tissue DNA HDQ 96 Kit on a Chemagic 360 or the DNeasy Blood & Tissue Kit. Because of concern about red blood cell contamination, the extracted DNA went through further purification with the Genomic DNA Clean & Concentrator-25 kit.

Receptors were amplified or captured by the immunoSEQ multiplex PCR assay. TCRbeta CDR3 sequencing was done by Adaptive Biotechnologies at survey depth, reporting CDR3 sequences, V/J genes, productive frequency and template counts. TCR beta CDR3 regions were amplified from genomic DNA instead of RNA. In the original analysis: Jensen-Shannon divergence was used to quantify pairwise repertoire overlap between tissues, with a value of 1 indicating complete divergence and a value of 0 indicating identical repertoires. Tissues were clustered by single-linkage agglomerative hierarchical clustering of pairwise JSD values and displayed as dendrograms. All patient samples were analyzed with GLIPH2 using simulation_depth 1000, kmer_min_depth 3 and cdr3_length_cutoff 8, and only groups containing more than two unique CDR3s were kept. A standardized tissue-overlap score extrapolated Jaccard GLIPH-group overlap across patients to a standard repertoire size of 1000 clones. To look at how diversity was associated with clinical or experimental variables, linear mixed-effect models were used, with tissue treated as a fixed effect and individual treated as a random effect. TCRdb stores this immuneACCESS table with in-frame sequences only. Part of the clones is absent; in the studies checked, under half of the shortfall reflects unresolved V genes, and no reason is known for the rest. V and J calls plus clone size are reproduced from that table; the DNA served to infer D and trimming. The sample has fewer than 30,000 clones on record, about 73% of them singletons. The ten largest clones take up approximately 8% of the sample.

For this clone: Which antigen it targets is not known. No quality values exist for individual bases; no much larger clone is one base distant.

The sequence was obtained from a female donor over 55 with lung cancer. The sample here was tissue from the ileum, taken at autopsy.

The nucleotides read TGTGCCAGCAGTGAAGAAAGTGAGCAGTACTTC. This sequence encodes CASSEESEQYF. The chain uses TRBV2 and TRBJ2-7, with the D gene uncertain. The CDR3 spans 11 residues, from the cysteine through the phenylalanine. The DNA shown is the 33-base CDR3, in frame from base 1. Looking up the germline V gene yields CDR1 SNHLY and CDR2 FYNNEI. Trimming takes 1 base from V and 7 bases from J, and the germline ends sit 5 bases apart.